This T cell receptor (beta chain) was sequenced in a study of blood T cell repertoires in COVID-19. The overall study: The United States, Italy and Spain were the sources of the acute and convalescent COVID-19 samples. From T cells, B-cell-depleted T cells, or PBMCs came the material, which was cDNA or gDNA.

As originally analysed: Reference gene primer amplification gave nucleated cell count estimates. TCRdb keeps only in-frame clones here, not all; method: immunoSEQ multiplex PCR. V and J calls and clone size follow that table, whereas D and trimming were derived from the DNA. The sample records 90,000 to 110,000 clones, over 80% being singletons. Only one count was recorded for this clone. Germline CDR1 MGHRA, CDR2 YSYEKL. This CDR3 has 16 residues. V was pared by 4 bases and J by 4 bases, with 20 bases between. The sequence was collected from a human donor in a cohort sampled during active COVID-19. The sample taken for sequencing was peripheral blood. This chain connects TRBV4-1 to TRBJ2-7; D perhaps matches TRBD1 (6 bases). The CDR3 is CASSLRPDRNYYEQYF. In DNA, the CDR3 is TGCGCCAGCAGCCTCAGACCCGACAGGAATTATTACGAGCAGTACTTC.